Below, 27 T cell receptor beta chains from the same sample are listed, as sequenced in a study of blood T cell repertoires in COVID-19. TCRdb keeps only in-frame clones here, not all; method: immunoSEQ multiplex PCR. The sample includes about 180,000 clones, about 86% seen only once; the top ten take under 25%. The source material was peripheral blood. These receptors all stem from an older man with active or convalescent COVID-19.

The rearrangement uses TRBV5-5 and TRBJ2-7, with 8 bases matching TRBD1. The germline V gene has CDR1 SGHKS and CDR2 YYEKEE (reference sequence). With 1 base clipped from V and 9 bases from J, the junction kept 9 bases outside the gene matches. This CDR3 spans 14 amino acids. This CDR3 reads CASSLRDRTSAQYF. In DNA, the CDR3 is TGTGCCAGCAGCTTGAGGGACAGGACTTCTGCGCAGTACTTC.

The chain couples TRBV30 to TRBJ1-2, with D perhaps matching TRBD1 (6 bases). The CDR3 is 14 residues long. Germline V gene lookup returns CDR1 GTSNPN and CDR2 SVGIG (reference sequence). Trimming took off 4 bases at V and 0 bases at J, with 12 bases between the two ends. The CDR3 is CAWTGRGANYGYTF. The CDR3 coding sequence is TGTGCCTGGACGGGCAGGGGAGCTAACTATGGCTACACCTTC.

This clone was detected a few times. The chain is built from TRBV11-2 and TRBJ1-1, with a tentative D call TRBD1 (5 bases). Germline loops: CDR1 SGHAT, CDR2 FQNNGV. V lost 2 bases and J lost 4, with 14 bases in between. This CDR3 region has 15 residues. The CDR3 nucleotides read TGTGCCAGCAGCTTACGGGGGGAGGATGGCACTGAAGCTTTCTTT. Protein product: CASSLRGEDGTEAFF.

The CDR3 DNA reads TGTGCCAGCAGTTTAGGCGGGACAGGGTTACAAGAGACCCAGTACTTC. Its translation: CASSLGGTGLQETQYF. The chain combines TRBV27 with TRBJ2-5; 9 bases agree with TRBD1. CDR1 is MNHEY and CDR2 is SMNVEV in the germline V gene (reference sequence). This CDR3 is built from 16 residues. Germline trimming cut 2 bases from V and 2 bases from J; bases unmatched to any gene: 6.

The chain recombines TRBV29-1 with TRBJ1-1; 7 bases are shared with TRBD1. The CDR3 consists of 15 residues. Trimming took 4 bases from V and 0 from J; bases not matched to a gene: 8. Germline assignment: CDR1 SQVTM and CDR2 ANQGSEA. CDR3 DNA: TGCAGCGTTGTGAAACTGGGACAGATGAACACTGAAGCTTTCTTT. The encoded protein is CSVVKLGQMNTEAFF. The whole variable domain, remainder taken from reference TRBV29-1 and TRBJ1-1, is SAVISQKPSRDICQRGTSLTIQCQVDSQVTMMFWYRQQPGQSLTLIATANQGSEATYESGFVIDKFPISRPNLTFSTLTVSNMSPEDSSIYLCSVVKLGQMNTEAFFGQGTRLTVV.

The rearrangement links TRBV6-2 or TRBV6-3 to TRBJ2-1, with D possibly matching TRBD1 (6 bases). V was clipped by 0 bases and J by 0 bases, with 6 bases between them. The CDR3 consists of 15 residues. Germline V lookup: CDR1 MNHEY, CDR2 SVGEGT. The CDR3 nucleotides are TGTGCCAGCAGTTACTCGGGGGCCTCCTACAATGAGCAGTTCTTC. It encodes CASSYSGASYNEQFF.

The J gene is TRBJ1-1, the V gene TRBV11-1, with 9 positions matching TRBD1. CDR3 length: 12 residues. Germline values: CDR1 SGHAT, CDR2 FQDESV (reference sequence). With 2 bases clipped from V and 12 bases from J, the junction kept 4 bases outside the gene matches. The CDR3 region has the DNA TGTGCCAGCAGCTTACGGGACAGGGAGACTTTCTTT. Its protein is CASSLRDRETFF.

This clone was observed a handful of times. V gene TRBV13 combines with J gene TRBJ2-7; possible D gene TRBD1, 5 bases. The germline CDR1 and CDR2 sequences are PRHDT and FYEKMQ (reference sequence). There are 14 residues in the CDR3. The V end was cut by 5 bases, the J end by 5 bases, with 16 bases between. The CDR3 protein is CASSHALGVHEQYF. The CDR3, as DNA: TGTGCCAGCAGCCACGCCTTAGGGGTACACGAGCAGTACTTC.

This chain connects TRBV29-1 to TRBJ1-1; 7 bases fit TRBD1. The V and J ends lost 3 bases and 8 bases, in that order; junction bases with no gene match: 9. CDR1 SQVTM and CDR2 ANQGSEA come from the germline V gene. The CDR3 extends over 13 amino acids. This chain's CDR3 is CSVDYSGGGEAFF. The CDR3 DNA sequence: TGCAGCGTTGACTATTCAGGGGGTGGGGAAGCTTTCTTT.

The rearrangement uses TRBV18 and TRBJ2-7; perhaps TRBD1 as D (6 bases). Germline V gene data show CDR1 as KGHSH and CDR2 as LQKENI. There are 15 residues in the CDR3. V was cut by 3 bases and J by 6 bases, with 18 bases left in between. The CDR3 DNA follows: TGTGCCAGCTCACCCCGAACCTCTACAGGGCTCGAGCAGTACTTC. This encodes CASSPRTSTGLEQYF.

This clone was found once. The chain has TRBV12-3 or TRBV12-4 and TRBJ2-5; possibly TRBD2 for D (6 bases). CDR3 length: 13 amino acids. V was pared by 8 bases and J by 5 bases, with 15 bases between. CDR3 amino acids: CASGAVAGETQYF. CDR3 DNA: TGTGCCAGCGGTGCGGTCGCGGGGGAGACCCAGTACTTC.

The chain has TRBV6-1 and TRBJ2-7; 14 nucleotides line up with TRBD2. Looked up from germline, CDR1 is MNHNS and CDR2 is SASEGT. J was trimmed by 5 bases and V by 1 base; bases with no gene match: 10. CDR3 length: 18 amino acids. In DNA form, the CDR3 reads TGTGCCAGCAGTGAAGTGTTGGGACTAGCGGGAGAGGGGGACGAGCAGTACTTC. Encoded protein: CASSEVLGLAGEGDEQYF.

In its sample, this clone was seen once. The rearrangement joins TRBV24-1 to TRBJ2-7, with 12 bases matching TRBD1. Trimming at V came to 4 bases and at J to 5 bases, leaving 5 bases not matched to a gene. Germline assignment: CDR1 KGHDR and CDR2 SFDVKD. CDR3 length equals 15 residues. CDR3 DNA: TGTGCCACCAGTGACCCGGGACAGGGGGCCCACGAGCAGTACTTC. Translating it yields CATSDPGQGAHEQYF.

The chain couples TRBV27 to TRBJ1-2, with TRBD1 as a possible D gene (6 bases). Germline V CDR1 and CDR2: MNHEY, SMNVEV (reference sequence). Between the trimmed V and J ends, which lost 4 bases and 2 bases, there was a span of 8 bases. The CDR3 runs 13 residues. CDR3 sequence: CASSSTGNYGYTF. The CDR3 region has the DNA TGTGCCAGCAGTTCAACAGGGAACTATGGCTACACCTTC.

The chain recombines TRBV2 with TRBJ2-1; 14 nucleotides agree with TRBD2. CDR3 length: 24 amino acids. Germline assignment: CDR1 SNHLY and CDR2 FYNNEI. J was trimmed by 2 bases and V by 8 bases; bases with no gene match: 29. CDR3 sequence reads: CASEGAPGQGPSGTSGSTYNEQFF. In DNA, the CDR3 is TGTGCCAGCGAGGGTGCCCCGGGACAGGGGCCCTCCGGGACTAGCGGGAGTACCTACAATGAGCAGTTCTTC.

This clone has just a few counts. The rearrangement links TRBV18 to TRBJ2-1, with 7 bases that match TRBD2. V lost 1 base and J lost 10; bases outside the gene matches: 7. The CDR3 spans 14 residues. Looked up from germline, CDR1 is KGHSH and CDR2 is LQKENI. The CDR3, as DNA: TGTGCCAGCTCACCACAGGTCGAGACTAGCGAGCAGTTCTTC. Its protein product is CASSPQVETSEQFF.

The chain joins TRBV5-1 to TRBJ1-5; D is perhaps TRBD1 (5 bases). The CDR3 length is 14 residues. Germline assignment: CDR1 SGHRS and CDR2 YFSETQ. V was shortened by 0 bases and J by 2 bases, with 6 bases between the two germline ends. The CDR3, as DNA: TGCGCCAGCAGCTTGGTAGGGGGCAATCAGCCCCAGCATTTT. Its protein product is CASSLVGGNQPQHF.

The rearrangement uses TRBV28 and TRBJ1-4, with D perhaps TRBD1 (5 bases). The CDR3 extends over 15 amino acids. The germline CDR1 and CDR2 sequences are MDHEN and SYDVKM. Trimming removed 0 bases from V and 1 base from J, with 6 bases in between. The CDR3 is CASSLWGGTNEKLFF. The CDR3, as DNA: TGTGCCAGCAGTTTATGGGGGGGAACTAATGAAAAACTGTTTTTT.

V and J are TRBV3-1 (or the pseudogene TRBV3-2) and TRBJ2-1; weak D call: TRBD1 (6 bases). Germline assignment: CDR1 LGHDT and CDR2 YNNKEL (reference sequence). The CDR3 is made up of 15 amino acids. This CDR3 reads CATQGRGYSYNEQFF. The CDR3 coding sequence is TGTGCAACCCAGGGGCGCGGTTACTCCTACAATGAGCAGTTCTTC.

The rearrangement joins TRBV6-2 or TRBV6-3 to TRBJ1-1; D unresolved. Germline CDR1 MNHEY, CDR2 SVGEGT. This CDR3 comprises 14 residues. Trimming took 1 base from V and 0 from J, leaving 6 bases between them. The CDR3 DNA reads TGTGCCAGCAGTTACTTACAGATGAACACTGAAGCTTTCTTT. Its protein product is CASSYLQMNTEAFF.

The chain uses TRBV6-2 or TRBV6-3 and TRBJ1-5; D is unresolved. Trimming took 4 bases from V and 5 from J, leaving 9 bases between them. The germline CDR1 and CDR2 sequences are MNHEY and SVGEGT. This CDR3 has 13 amino acids. CDR3 coding DNA: TGTGCCAGCAGTTTCTCCCTGTATCAGCCCCAGCATTTT. This codes for CASSFSLYQPQHF.

This clone turned up a few times. The J gene is TRBJ1-1, the V gene TRBV7-2; the D gene is possibly TRBD1 (5 bases). CDR1 SGHTA and CDR2 FQGNSA come from the germline V gene. Trimming cost V 6 bases and J 5 bases, with 13 bases left between them. The CDR3 is made up of 13 amino acids. CDR3: CASSQGVGTEAFF. DNA of the CDR3: TGTGCCAGCAGTCAAGGGGTTGGGACTGAAGCTTTCTTT.

V and J are TRBV11-3 and TRBJ2-2; 7 nucleotides agree with TRBD2. The CDR3 contains 15 residues. The V gene's germline CDR1 is SGHNT and CDR2 YENEEA. The V and J ends lost 1 base and 1 base, in that order; junction bases with no gene match: 0. CDR3 nucleotides: TGTGCCAGCAGCTTAGGCGGGGGGAACACCGGGGAGCTGTTTTTT. This translates into CASSLGGGNTGELFF.

V usage is TRBV6-5 and J usage is TRBJ1-4; weak D call: TRBD1 (6 bases). With 4 bases removed from V and 5 bases from J, the gap between germline ends came to 8 bases. Germline CDR1 MNHEY, CDR2 SVGAGI. The CDR3 totals 13 residues. CDR3 region: CASSFTGNEKLFF. The CDR3 bases are TGTGCCAGCAGTTTCACAGGGAATGAAAAACTGTTTTTT.

V is TRBV7-9 and J is TRBJ1-3; 7 bases line up with TRBD1. The CDR3 contains 16 residues. V shed 0 bases, J shed 3 bases, and the junction held 5 bases outside the gene matches. Germline V gives CDR1 SEHNR, CDR2 FQNEAQ (reference sequence). This CDR3 reads CASSLAPQGYGNTIYF. In DNA, the CDR3 is TGTGCCAGCAGCTTAGCACCACAGGGGTATGGAAACACCATATATTTT. The variable domain in full, completed from reference TRBV7-9 and TRBJ1-3, reads DTGVSQNPRHKITKRGQNVTFRCDPISEHNRLYWYRQTLGQGPEFLTYFQNEAQLEKSRLLSDRFSAERPKGSFSTLEIQRTEQGDSAMYLCASSLAPQGYGNTIYFGEGSWLTVV.

The J gene is TRBJ1-5, the V gene TRBV15, with D unresolved. The V gene's germline CDR1 is LNHNV and CDR2 YYDKDF (reference sequence). The CDR3 has 13 amino acids. Deletions cut 9 bases from V and 0 bases from J, with 9 bases between. The CDR3 DNA sequence: TGTGCCACGGCGAGGTATAGCAATCAGCCCCAGCATTTT. Its translation: CATARYSNQPQHF.

The chain employs TRBV7-2 and TRBJ2-5; TRBD2 might be the D (5 bases). The CDR3 loop spans 15 amino acids. From germline, CDR1 is SGHTA and CDR2 FQGNSA. Deletions cut 3 bases from V and 4 bases from J, with 15 bases between. CDR3: CASSFVPGIIETQYF. In DNA form, the CDR3 reads TGTGCCAGCAGCTTCGTCCCGGGGATCATAGAGACCCAGTACTTC.